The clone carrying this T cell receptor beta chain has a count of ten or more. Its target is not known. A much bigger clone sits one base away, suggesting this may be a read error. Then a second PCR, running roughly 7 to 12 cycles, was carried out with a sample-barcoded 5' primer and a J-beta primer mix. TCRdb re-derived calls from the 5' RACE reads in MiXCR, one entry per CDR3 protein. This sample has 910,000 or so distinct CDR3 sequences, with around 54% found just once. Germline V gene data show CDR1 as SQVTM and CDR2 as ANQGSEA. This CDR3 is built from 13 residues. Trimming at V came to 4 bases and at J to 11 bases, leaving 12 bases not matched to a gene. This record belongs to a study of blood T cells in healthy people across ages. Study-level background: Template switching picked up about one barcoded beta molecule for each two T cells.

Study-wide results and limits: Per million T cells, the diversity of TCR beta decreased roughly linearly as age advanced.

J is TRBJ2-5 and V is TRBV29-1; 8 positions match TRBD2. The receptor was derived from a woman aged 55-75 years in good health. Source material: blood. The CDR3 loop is CSVATSGYNEQYF. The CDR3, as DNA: TGCAGCGTTGCCACTAGCGGCTACAATGAGCAGTACTTC. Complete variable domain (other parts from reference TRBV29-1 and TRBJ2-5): SAVISQKPSRDICQRGTSLTIQCQVDSQVTMMFWYRQQPGQSLTLIATANQGSEATYESGFVIDKFPISRPNLTFSTLTVSNMSPEDSSIYLCSVATSGYNEQYFGPGTRLLVL.